These 25 T cell receptor beta chains were all obtained from the same sample, sequenced in a study of T-cell reconstitution after alpha-beta-depleted transplantation in children. A library of TCRbeta sequences, prepared with unique molecular identifiers, was generated. MiXCR, applied by TCRdb to the PCR reads, yields one record per CDR3 protein. The table includes around 440,000 distinct CDR3 sequences, about 10% detected once. The starting material was PBMCs, obtained before TCRalphabeta/CD19-depleted stem cell transplant. These TCRs come from a child between 2 and 9 years old with inherited bone marrow failure, due to receive a stem cell transplant.

This clonotype was counted many times. This rearrangement joins TRBV4-3 to TRBJ2-1; weak D call: TRBD2 (5 bases). CDR1 LGHNA and CDR2 YSLEER come from the germline V gene. With 2 bases removed from V and 8 bases from J, the gap between germline ends came to 22 bases. The CDR3 is 17 residues long. CDR3 sequence: CASSQFILVGRGYEQFF. The DNA for the CDR3 is TGCGCCAGCAGCCAATTCATACTCGTGGGGAGAGGCTATGAGCAGTTCTTC.

This clonotype turned up a few times. V gene TRBV7-2 combines with J gene TRBJ2-7; the D gene could be TRBD1 or TRBD2 (5 bases each). Per the germline V gene, CDR1 is SGHTA and CDR2 is FQGNSA. V was trimmed by 5 bases and J by 2 bases, leaving 13 bases between them. The CDR3 length is 14 residues. CDR3 nucleotides: TGTGCCAGCAGCCGGGACGGTGCTACCTACGAGCAGTACTTC. Its translation: CASSRDGATYEQYF.

This clonotype was found many times. The DNA for the CDR3 is TGTGCCAGCAGTTTATGGGACACGTACACAGATACGCAGTATTTT. It translates to CASSLWDTYTDTQYF. This rearrangement joins TRBV12-3 or TRBV12-4 to TRBJ2-3; D perhaps matches TRBD1 (6 bases). V lost 2 bases and J 2 bases, leaving 11 bases between the germline ends. This CDR3 region has 15 residues.

There are many counts of this clonotype. This chain links TRBV3-1 with TRBJ2-1; a weak D match, TRBD1 (6 bases). Trimming pared 3 bases from V and 8 bases from J, leaving 8 bases between. There are 12 residues in the CDR3. The germline gives CDR1 LGHDT, CDR2 YNNKEL (reference sequence). The CDR3 spells CASSQSGDEQFF. CDR3 DNA: TGTGCCAGCAGCCAGTCAGGGGATGAGCAGTTCTTC.

The table lists this clonotype with a few counts. J is TRBJ2-6 and V is TRBV28; TRBD1 might be the D (6 bases). The ends were cut back, 7 bases at V and 0 bases at J, with 22 bases in the middle. In germline, CDR1 is MDHEN, CDR2 SYDVKM. The CDR3 extends over 19 amino acids. The DNA for the CDR3 is TGTGCCAGCACCGGGACGAACAGGGCCCAAAGCTCTGGGGCCAACGTCCTGACTTTC. It encodes CASTGTNRAQSSGANVLTF. The full variable domain, rest sourced from reference TRBV28 and TRBJ2-6, is DVKVTQSSRYLVKRTGEKVFLECVQDMDHENMFWYRQDPGLGLRLIYFSYDVKMKEKGDIPEGYSVSREKKERFSLILESASTNQTSMYLCASTGTNRAQSSGANVLTFGAGSRLTVL.

This clonotype was observed at least ten times. The chain carries TRBV29-1 and TRBJ1-1, with D unclear. The V and J ends lost 2 bases and 6 bases respectively, with 10 bases between them. The CDR3 totals 12 residues. Germline V CDR1 and CDR2: SQVTM, ANQGSEA. The CDR3 region is CSVERSDAEAFF. The CDR3, as DNA: TGCAGCGTTGAACGGTCAGACGCTGAAGCTTTCTTT.

This clonotype was observed a handful of times. In DNA form, the CDR3 reads TGTGCCAGCAGCTTGGCCCTCTTTAAGGGAGGGTCCGAGCAGTACTTC. Translated, it gives CASSLALFKGGSEQYF. The chain is built from TRBV5-8 and TRBJ2-7, with 7 bases identical to TRBD2. Germline V lookup: CDR1 SGHTS, CDR2 YDEGEE. The CDR3 totals 16 residues. The V gene end was trimmed by 0 bases and the J gene end by 6 bases; junction bases not matched to a gene: 12.

The chain is built from TRBV9 and TRBJ2-1, with a tentative D call TRBD2 (5 bases). Trimming left V 0 bases short and J 4 bases short, with 20 bases between. The CDR3 is made up of 18 amino acids. CDR1 SGDLS and CDR2 YYNGEE come from the germline V gene. The CDR3 DNA sequence: TGTGCCAGCAGCGTAGAAGGCCTAGCCTCCACCCCTTACAATGAGCAGTTCTTC. Amino acids: CASSVEGLASTPYNEQFF.

There are many counts of this clonotype. J is TRBJ1-1 and V is TRBV10-2; no clear D. Deletions cut 0 bases from V and 3 bases from J, with 8 bases between. The germline gives CDR1 WSHSY, CDR2 SAAADI. The CDR3 extends over 14 amino acids. CDR3 nucleotides: TGCGCCAGCAGTGAGTCGACCTCGTACACTGAAGCTTTCTTT. Amino acids: CASSESTSYTEAFF.

This clonotype was detected only a few times. V usage is TRBV6-5 and J usage is TRBJ2-5; 8 bases agree with TRBD1. Germline CDR1 and CDR2: MNHEY and SVGAGI. V lost 0 bases, J lost 3 bases, and 9 bases stayed unmatched. The CDR3 sequence is 17 residues long. The CDR3 protein is CASSYSMTGEPKETQYF. In nucleotides, the CDR3 is TGTGCCAGCAGTTACTCCATGACAGGGGAGCCAAAAGAGACCCAGTACTTC.

This clonotype was observed a few times. The chain employs TRBV7-2 and TRBJ2-1; D possibly corresponds to TRBD2 (6 bases). The CDR3 is 16 amino acids. Germline V gene data show CDR1 as SGHTA and CDR2 as FQGNSA. Trimming shortened V by 5 bases and J by 8 bases, and 22 bases separated the two germline ends. Written as DNA, the CDR3 is TGTGCCAGCAGCGCAGCAACTGGCGGGGCGACCCATGAGCAGTTCTTC. Encoded protein: CASSAATGGATHEQFF.

In this sample, this clonotype turned up a few times. This chain joins TRBV20-1 and TRBJ2-7, with D unresolved. The V gene lost 4 bases and the J gene lost 4 bases, with 14 bases spanning the gap. Germline-derived CDR1 and CDR2 are DFQATT and SNEGSKA (reference sequence). This CDR3 has 13 amino acids. The CDR3 reads CSANLNGFYEQYF. CDR3 DNA sequence: TGCAGTGCTAACCTTAACGGCTTTTACGAGCAGTACTTC.

This clonotype was detected a few times. DNA for the CDR3: TGTGCCAGCGGACTAGCTGGGGAGCTGTTTTTT. Amino acids: CASGLAGELFF. This sequence joins TRBV10-3 and TRBJ2-2; 8 positions match TRBD2. From germline, CDR1 is ENHRY and CDR2 SYGVKD. After removal of 10 bases from V and 8 bases from J, the junction contained 3 bases not matched to a gene. This CDR3 is built from 11 residues.

This clonotype was counted many times. V is TRBV5-1 and J is TRBJ2-3; no clear D gene. V was shortened by 5 bases and J by 1 base, with 20 bases between the two germline ends. Per the germline V gene, CDR1 is SGHRS and CDR2 is YFSETQ. This CDR3 comprises 17 residues. The CDR3 bases are TGCGCCAGCAGTGTCAGCTATCCCTTTTCAGGCACAGATACGCAGTATTTT. This gives the protein CASSVSYPFSGTDTQYF.

The chain links TRBV19 to TRBJ1-4; 11 positions match TRBD1. The germline V gene encodes CDR1 LNHDA and CDR2 SQIVND (reference sequence). The CDR3 is 16 amino acids. The V gene end was trimmed by 3 bases and the J gene end by 4 bases; junction bases not matched to a gene: 4. The CDR3 reads CASSMWTGGINEKLFF. The CDR3 nucleotides are TGTGCCAGTAGTATGTGGACAGGGGGCATTAATGAAAAACTGTTTTTT.

This clonotype was seen more than once but under ten times. This chain connects TRBV7-9 to TRBJ2-7, with 10 bases lining up with TRBD1. The germline V gene has CDR1 SEHNR and CDR2 FQNEAQ (reference sequence). The CDR3 consists of 14 residues. The V gene end was trimmed by 5 bases and the J gene end by 5 bases; junction bases not matched to a gene: 6. The CDR3 here is CASSPGQGFDEQYF. DNA of the CDR3: TGTGCCAGCAGCCCGGGACAGGGGTTCGACGAGCAGTACTTC.

To note about this clonotype: A clone one base away is much larger, so this may be a read error. The chain carries TRBV5-1 and TRBJ2-1; D perhaps matches TRBD2 (6 bases). The CDR3 totals 14 residues. V shed 6 bases and J shed 4 bases, with 14 bases lying between them. Germline V lookup: CDR1 SGHRS, CDR2 YFSETQ. CDR3 residues: CASKPGLGYNEQFF. In DNA form, the CDR3 reads TGCGCCAGCAAACCGGGACTGGGGTACAATGAGCAGTTCTTC.

This clonotype was counted ten times or more. This chain links TRBV7-6 with TRBJ1-6, with 10 bases matching TRBD1. There are 18 residues in the CDR3. Unmatched junction bases numbered 13, after V lost 5 bases and J lost 6 bases. Germline CDR1 is SGHVS and CDR2 is FNYEAQ. The CDR3 DNA follows: TGTGCCAGCAGCGCCCGCTCGGGTTGGGACAGGGGTAATTCACCCCTCCACTTT. Residues: CASSARSGWDRGNSPLHF. Full variable domain (missing parts from reference TRBV7-6 and TRBJ1-6): GAGVSQSPRYKVTKRGQDVALRCDPISGHVSLYWYRQALGQGPEFLTYFNYEAQQDKSGLPNDRFSAERPEGSISTLTIQRTEQRDSAMYRCASSARSGWDRGNSPLHFGNGTRLTVT.

This clonotype was seen ten or more times. The rearrangement joins TRBV27 to TRBJ2-1, with 13 nucleotides matching TRBD2. CDR3 length: 16 amino acids. Germline CDR1 MNHEY, CDR2 SMNVEV (reference sequence). V shed 6 bases and J 2 bases; nucleotides not matched to a gene: 4. As DNA, the CDR3 is TGTGCCAGCAGGCGACTAGCGGGAGGAACCTACAATGAGCAGTTCTTC. Protein product: CASRRLAGGTYNEQFF.

This clonotype was seen a handful of times. V usage is TRBV20-1 and J usage is TRBJ2-2, with TRBD2 matching 8 bases. This CDR3 contains 16 residues. Germline V lookup: CDR1 DFQATT, CDR2 SNEGSKA (reference sequence). The J segment lost 4 bases and the V segment lost 0 bases, leaving 7 bases of the junction unmatched. CDR3 DNA: TGCAGTGCTAGAGAAACGGGAGGGAGGACCACCGGGGAGCTGTTTTTT. Translating it yields CSARETGGRTTGELFF.

In its sample, this clonotype was seen many times. The V and J genes are TRBV30 and TRBJ2-2, with D possibly matching TRBD2 (5 bases). V gave up 5 bases and J gave up 7 bases, with 17 bases separating them. The germline gives CDR1 GTSNPN, CDR2 SVGIG (reference sequence). CDR3 length equals 14 residues. CDR3 region: CAWEGTVSSGELFF. CDR3 DNA: TGTGCCTGGGAGGGCACCGTCTCTAGCGGGGAGCTGTTTTTT. Based on the CDR3 plus reference TRBV30 and TRBJ2-2, the full variable domain is SQTIHQWPATLVQPVGSPLSLECTVEGTSNPNLYWYRQAAGRGLQLLFYSVGIGQISSEVPQNLSASRPQDRQFILSSKKLLLSDSGFYLCAWEGTVSSGELFFGEGSRLTVL.

This clonotype was detected ten times or more. V usage is TRBV20-1 and J usage is TRBJ1-2, with D perhaps TRBD1 (6 bases). The CDR3 contains 14 residues. Looked up from germline, CDR1 is DFQATT and CDR2 is SNEGSKA (reference sequence). Trimming shortened V by 4 bases and J by 4 bases, and 16 bases separated the two germline ends. In nucleotides, the CDR3 is TGCAGTGCTATGAGGACAGACAGCAGCTATGGCTACACCTTC. Amino acid sequence: CSAMRTDSSYGYTF.

Points on this clonotype: This sequence may be a read error, since a much larger clone differs from it by one base. This chain links TRBV14 with TRBJ2-1; TRBD2 aligns across 7 bases. Germline CDR1 is SGHDN and CDR2 is FVKESK. V was clipped by 10 bases and J by 5 bases; unmatched bases: 14. This CDR3 has 15 residues. The CDR3 loop is CANTQASGKNNEQFF. CDR3 DNA sequence: TGTGCCAACACCCAAGCTAGCGGAAAGAACAATGAGCAGTTCTTC.

This clonotype has at least ten counts. The rearrangement uses TRBV7-9 and TRBJ1-4, with D unresolved. Germline V gene lookup returns CDR1 SEHNR and CDR2 FQNEAQ (reference sequence). V lost 5 bases to trimming and J lost 4 bases, with 11 bases between them. The CDR3 has 14 residues. The CDR3 bases are TGTGCCAGCAGCCCTCCCGGGGATAATGAAAAACTGTTTTTT. Its protein is CASSPPGDNEKLFF.

This clonotype was recorded at least ten times. This chain connects TRBV15 to TRBJ2-4; 10 positions agree with TRBD1. Germline V gives CDR1 LNHNV, CDR2 YYDKDF (reference sequence). V was pared by 2 bases and J by 6 bases, with 10 bases of the junction left unmatched. The CDR3 loop spans 17 amino acids. The CDR3 is CATSRRPGQGKGNIQYF. CDR3 in DNA: TGTGCCACCAGCAGAAGACCGGGACAGGGGAAGGGAAACATTCAGTACTTC.